The entry that follows covers one TCR beta chain sequence. Antigen specificity is unknown. Method: immunoSEQ multiplex PCR; TCRdb's copy keeps in-frame clones and lacks some. The repertoire has roughly 150,000 clones, roughly 88% of them found once; the top ten carry roughly 6%. This sample stems from a study of T cell responses to AZD1222 COVID-19 vaccine. Study conclusions and caveats: Sampling that yielded the repertoires occurred only after the peak T cell response. There were mostly white British donors and more females than males, and clonal diversity was possibly underestimated. Two AZD1222 doses significantly raised spike-specific TCR breadth and depth over controls.

V lost 5 bases and J lost 5, with 12 bases in between. This CDR3 has 13 amino acids. Pooling covered second doses at about 4 or about 12 weeks. The clonotype originates from an adult who received the AZD1222 COVID-19 vaccine. The chain is built from TRBV12-3 or TRBV12-4 and TRBJ1-1; D remains unclear. Sequencing was performed on peripheral blood, taken 28 days after the second AZD1222 dose. The chain's CDR3 is CASSPRRETEAFF. CDR3 sequence (DNA): TGTGCCAGCAGTCCCCGCCGGGAAACTGAAGCTTTCTTT.